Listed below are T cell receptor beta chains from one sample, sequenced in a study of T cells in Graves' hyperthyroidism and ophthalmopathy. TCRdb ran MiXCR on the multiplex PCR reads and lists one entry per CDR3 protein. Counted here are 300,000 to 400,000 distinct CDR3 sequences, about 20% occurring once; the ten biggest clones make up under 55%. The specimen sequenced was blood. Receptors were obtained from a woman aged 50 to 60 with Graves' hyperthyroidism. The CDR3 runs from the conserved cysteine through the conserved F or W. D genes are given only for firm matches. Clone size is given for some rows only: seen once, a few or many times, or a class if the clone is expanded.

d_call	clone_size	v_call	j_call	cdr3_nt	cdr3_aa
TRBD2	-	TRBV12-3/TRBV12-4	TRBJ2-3	TGTGCCAGCAGTGGGGAGGGGACGGATACGCAGTATTTT	CASSGEGTDTQYF
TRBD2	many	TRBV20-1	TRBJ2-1	TGCAGTGCTAGAGATATAGCGGGGGTTGGCAATGAGCAGTTCTTC	CSARDIAGVGNEQFF
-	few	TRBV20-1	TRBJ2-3	TGCAGTGCTAGCAACTCCACAGATACGCAGTATTTT	CSASNSTDTQYF
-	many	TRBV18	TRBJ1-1	TGTGCCAGCTCAGTCGACAGAACTAACACTGAAGCTTTCTTT	CASSVDRTNTEAFF
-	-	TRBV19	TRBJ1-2	TGTGCCAGTAGTATCGCTGCTGGCTACACCTTC	CASSIAAGYTF
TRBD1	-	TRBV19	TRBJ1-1	TGTGCCAGTAGTATCGAGGACAGGACGAACACTGAAGCTTTCTTT	CASSIEDRTNTEAFF
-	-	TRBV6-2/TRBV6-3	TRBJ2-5	TGTGCCAGCAGGGTTAAGGGGGGGCAAGAGACCCAGTACTTC	CASRVKGGQETQYF
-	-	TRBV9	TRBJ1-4	TGTGCCAGCAGCGTAGGCGGAGGCAGGGACGAAAAACTGTTTTTT	CASSVGGGRDEKLFF
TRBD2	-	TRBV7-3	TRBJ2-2	TGTGCCAGCAGCTTGACTAGCGGGGGTGTCGCGAACACCGGGGAGCTGTTTTTT	CASSLTSGGVANTGELFF
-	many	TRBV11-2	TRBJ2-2	TGTGCCAGCAGCTTCGGGAGCACCGGGGAGCTGTTTTTT	CASSFGSTGELFF
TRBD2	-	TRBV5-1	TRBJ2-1	TGCGCCAGCAGCGCGGGGGAGGTCTACAATGAGCAGTTCTTC	CASSAGEVYNEQFF
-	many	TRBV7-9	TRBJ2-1	TGTGCCAGCAGCCGAGGACACTACAATGAGCAGTTCTTC	CASSRGHYNEQFF
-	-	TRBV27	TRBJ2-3	TGTGCCAGCAGTTTAGGGCTAGCGTCGATTGATACGCAGTATTTT	CASSLGLASIDTQYF
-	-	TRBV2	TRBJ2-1	TGTGCCAGCACCAGCGTAAGCTCCTACAATGAGCAGTTCTTC	CASTSVSSYNEQFF
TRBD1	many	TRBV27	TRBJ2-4	TGTGCCAGCAGTTTATCGTCCCCGGGACAGGGTTACGACATTCAGTACTTC	CASSLSSPGQGYDIQYF
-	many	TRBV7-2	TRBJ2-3	TGTGCCAGCAGCCTGACTAGACCAGATACGCAGTATTTT	CASSLTRPDTQYF
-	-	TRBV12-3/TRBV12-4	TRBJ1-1	TGTGCCAGCTCGCAATTTCAGATCACTGAAGCTTTCTTT	CASSQFQITEAFF
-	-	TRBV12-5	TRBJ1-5	TGTGCTAGTGGTCCTGACACAACACCTCAGCCCCAGCATTTT	CASGPDTTPQPQHF
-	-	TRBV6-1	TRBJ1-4	TGTGCCAGCAGTGACCAGACTAATGAAAAACTGTTTTTT	CASSDQTNEKLFF
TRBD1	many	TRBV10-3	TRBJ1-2	TGTGCCATCAGTGAAGTAACAGGGGCTAACTATGGCTACACCTTC	CAISEVTGANYGYTF
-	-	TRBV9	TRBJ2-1	TGTGCCAGCAGCGTAGAGGGTCAGGGCCAACCCTACAATGAGCAGTTCTTC	CASSVEGQGQPYNEQFF
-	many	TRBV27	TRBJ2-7	TGTGCCAGCAGTTTATCTTGGGGGAGAGGCTACGAGCAGTACTTC	CASSLSWGRGYEQYF
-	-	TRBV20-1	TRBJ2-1	TGCAGTGCGGAGCTAGCTGGGAGCACCTACAATGAGCAGTTCTTC	CSAELAGSTYNEQFF
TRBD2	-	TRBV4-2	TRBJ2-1	TGTGCCAGCAGCCATGGAGAAGCGGGCGGGGGAAATGAGCAGTTCTTC	CASSHGEAGGGNEQFF
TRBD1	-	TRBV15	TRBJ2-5	TGTGCCACCAGCAGAAATACCCCTAGACAGGGAACTGCGGAGACCCAGTACTTC	CATSRNTPRQGTAETQYF
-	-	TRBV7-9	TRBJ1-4	TGTGCCAGCAGCTTAGGGGGGACAACTAATGAAAAACTGTTTTTT	CASSLGGTTNEKLFF
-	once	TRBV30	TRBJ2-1	TGTGCCTGGAGCTATACAGGATACAATGAGCAGTTCTTC	CAWSYTGYNEQFF
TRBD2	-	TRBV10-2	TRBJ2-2	TGCGCCAGCAGTGAGTCGACTAGCGGAGCCGTGAGGGAGCTGTTTTTT	CASSESTSGAVRELFF
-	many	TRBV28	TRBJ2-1	TGTGCCAGCAGTTCCCAAGCAGGGGGGGCTAGACCTAGCTCCTACAATGAGCAGTTCTTC	CASSSQAGGARPSSYNEQFF
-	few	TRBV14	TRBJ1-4	TGTGCCAGCAGCCAGCTTAATGATGAAAAACTGTTTTTT	CASSQLNDEKLFF
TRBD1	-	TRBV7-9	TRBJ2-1	TGTGCCAGCAGCCCCTCGGGGACAGGGTACAATGAGCAGTTCTTC	CASSPSGTGYNEQFF
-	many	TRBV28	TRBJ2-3	TGTGCCAGCAGTTTAGGGGGGAGAGCGACAGATACGCAGTATTTT	CASSLGGRATDTQYF
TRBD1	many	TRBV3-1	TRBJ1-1	TGTGCCAGCAGTCCCCAGGGGGATACCCCTGAAGCTTTCTTT	CASSPQGDTPEAFF